This passage covers 30 T cell receptor beta chains from one sample sequenced in a study of cytomegalovirus exposure and HLA in healthy donors. PCR primers comprised 60 Vbeta and 13 Jbeta primers. Clones were sequenced by immunoSEQ multiplex PCR, and TCRdb holds only the in-frame ones, with some missing. The sample lists 150,000 to 200,000 clones; approximately 78% were seen once. Input material: PBMCs. The receptor set was obtained from a male donor in good health and CMV-seropositive.

This clone showed up just a few times. The rearrangement links TRBV9 to TRBJ1-1; D is undetermined. This CDR3 is 14 amino acids long. The ends were cut back, 0 bases at V and 1 base at J, with 7 bases in the middle. Germline CDR1 SGDLS, CDR2 YYNGEE. CDR3 residues: CASSVGGANTEAFF. The CDR3 DNA is TGTGCCAGCAGCGTAGGTGGAGCGAACACTGAAGCTTTCTTT.

The chain has TRBV11-3 and TRBJ2-5, with 11 bases that match TRBD2. Germline V lookup: CDR1 SGHNT, CDR2 YENEEA. CDR3 length equals 17 residues. The ends lost 1 base at V and 4 bases at J; junction bases unmatched: 8. CDR3 bases: TGTGCCAGCAGCTTAGGGGGAACTAGCGGGGGACGAGAGACCCAGTACTTC. Encoded protein: CASSLGGTSGGRETQYF.

The chain employs TRBV5-4 and TRBJ2-3, with 11 bases lining up with TRBD2. CDR1 is SGHNT and CDR2 is YYREEE in the germline V gene (reference sequence). After removal of 2 bases from V and 2 bases from J, the junction contained 4 bases not matched to a gene. The CDR3 spans 16 residues. The CDR3 bases are TGTGCCAGCAGCTTAAGACTAGCGGGGTCCACAGATACGCAGTATTTT. This codes for CASSLRLAGSTDTQYF.

This clone was seen only a few times. The gene calls are TRBV4-3 and TRBJ1-1; the D gene is possibly TRBD1 (5 bases). The CDR3 covers 14 residues. Germline CDR1 LGHNA, CDR2 YSLEER. With 0 bases removed from V and 10 bases from J, the gap between germline ends came to 15 bases. The CDR3 region has the DNA TGCGCCAGCAGCCAAGATGGGGGGGAGGGAGGAGCTTTCTTT. This gives the protein CASSQDGGEGGAFF.

This sequence joins TRBV27 and TRBJ2-4; 7 positions agree with TRBD1. The ends lost 8 bases at V and 0 bases at J; junction bases unmatched: 7. The CDR3 totals 15 residues. CDR1 is MNHEY and CDR2 is SMNVEV in the germline V gene (reference sequence). In DNA form, the CDR3 reads TGTGCCAGCTCGTTGGACAGGATAGCCAAAAACATTCAGTACTTC. It specifies CASSLDRIAKNIQYF.

The chain employs TRBV19 and TRBJ1-1; D remains ambiguous. CDR1 and CDR2 from the germline V gene are LNHDA and SQIVND (reference sequence). The germline V and J ends were trimmed by 6 bases and 5 bases, with 16 bases remaining between them. The CDR3 is made up of 14 amino acids. CDR3 residues: CASSNPSRWTEAFF. Written as DNA, the CDR3 is TGTGCCAGTAGCAACCCTTCGAGGTGGACTGAAGCTTTCTTT.

V is TRBV10-3 and J is TRBJ2-1, with D maybe TRBD2 (5 bases). This CDR3 has 15 amino acids. Trimming left V 2 bases short and J 2 bases short, with 10 bases between. The germline CDR1 and CDR2 sequences are ENHRY and SYGVKD. The CDR3 DNA reads TGTGCCATCAGTGAGACGGGGTCCACCTACAATGAGCAGTTCTTC. Translation gives CAISETGSTYNEQFF.

This clone was recorded a few times. V is TRBV9 and J is TRBJ1-1; TRBD1 aligns across 7 bases. Germline CDR1 reads SGDLS; CDR2 reads YYNGEE. The CDR3 is made up of 15 amino acids. V trimming: 0 bases; J trimming: 1 base; junction bases outside the gene matches: 3. CDR3 nucleotide sequence: TGTGCCAGCAGCGTAGGGACAGGCTCGAACACTGAAGCTTTCTTT. It translates to CASSVGTGSNTEAFF.

The V call is TRBV27, the J call TRBJ1-3, with TRBD1 matching over 7 bases. This CDR3 is 14 amino acids long. V lost 4 bases and J lost 3; bases outside the gene matches: 3. The germline gives CDR1 MNHEY, CDR2 SMNVEV (reference sequence). The CDR3 region is CASSSDRVGNTIYF. For the CDR3, the DNA is TGTGCCAGCAGTTCAGACAGGGTTGGAAACACCATATATTTT.

The rearrangement uses TRBV7-2 and TRBJ1-4; 8 bases match TRBD1. This CDR3 is built from 17 residues. Germline values: CDR1 SGHTA, CDR2 FQGNSA. Trimming took 1 base from V and 1 from J; bases not matched to a gene: 5. The CDR3 DNA follows: TGTGCCAGCAGCTTAGGGCAGGGGGCGCGAACTAATGAAAAACTGTTTTTT. This sequence encodes CASSLGQGARTNEKLFF.

The chain is built from TRBV6-6 and TRBJ2-5; 9 positions agree with TRBD2. Trimming cost V 6 bases and J 4 bases; bases outside gene matches: 12. This CDR3 spans 16 amino acids. The germline gives CDR1 MNHNY, CDR2 SVGAGI (reference sequence). The CDR3 loop reads CASRGVGGGAAETQYF. In DNA form, the CDR3 reads TGTGCCAGCAGGGGGGTTGGCGGGGGGGCCGCAGAGACCCAGTACTTC.

This chain uses TRBV9 with TRBJ1-2, with D possibly matching TRBD1 (6 bases). The V and J ends lost 4 bases and 4 bases respectively, with 17 bases between them. CDR1 SGDLS and CDR2 YYNGEE come from the germline V gene. The CDR3 totals 15 residues. DNA for the CDR3: TGTGCCAGCAGCCATACAGGGCGTTCTATCTATGGCTACACCTTC. Translated: CASSHTGRSIYGYTF.

This clone appeared a few times. The CDR3 loop reads CASRGTVNTNSPLHF. In DNA form, the CDR3 reads TGTGCCAGCAGGGGGACAGTTAACACTAATTCACCCCTCCACTTT. The gene calls are TRBV6-4 and TRBJ1-6; 7 bases fit TRBD1. Losses at the gene ends were 6 bases for V and 6 bases for J; bases not matched to a gene: 8. This CDR3 has 15 residues. Per germline, CDR1 MRHNA and CDR2 SNTAGT.

V usage is TRBV7-2 and J usage is TRBJ2-7; 8 positions agree with TRBD1. V was pared by 5 bases and J by 2 bases, with 8 bases of the junction left unmatched. CDR3 length equals 15 residues. The germline V gene encodes CDR1 SGHTA and CDR2 FQGNSA. In DNA form, the CDR3 reads TGTGCCAGCAGCCCGGGGACAGGATATACCTACGAGCAGTACTTC. The encoded protein is CASSPGTGYTYEQYF.

The rearrangement links TRBV2 to TRBJ2-5; tentatively, D is TRBD2 (5 bases). V was clipped by 6 bases and J by 1 base, with 21 bases between them. The CDR3 has 17 residues. Germline CDR1 is SNHLY and CDR2 is FYNNEI. DNA of the CDR3: TGTGCCAGCAGCGAAAGGCTAGTCGGGGTGGTCCAAGAGACCCAGTACTTC. Its protein is CASSERLVGVVQETQYF.

The chain employs TRBV30 and TRBJ1-1; TRBD1 is a possible D gene (6 bases). V lost 0 bases to trimming and J lost 7 bases, with 18 bases between them. Per the germline V gene, CDR1 is GTSNPN and CDR2 is SVGIG (reference sequence). CDR3 length: 15 residues. The CDR3 coding sequence is TGTGCCTGGAGTGTAGGGGCAGGGGAGGGTAGTGAAGCTTTCTTT. Its protein product is CAWSVGAGEGSEAFF.

V and J are TRBV7-2 and TRBJ2-1, with 14 bases lining up with TRBD2. Trimming cost V 3 bases and J 8 bases; bases outside gene matches: 9. Germline-derived CDR1 and CDR2 are SGHTA and FQGNSA. The CDR3 totals 17 residues. CDR3: CASSFLPPGLAGDEQFF. The CDR3 DNA reads as TGTGCCAGCAGCTTTCTTCCCCCGGGACTAGCGGGAGATGAGCAGTTCTTC.

In nucleotides, the CDR3 is TGTGCCAGCAGCCCCGGGACAGGGATAACCGGGGAGCTGTTTTTT. It specifies CASSPGTGITGELFF. The J gene is TRBJ2-2, the V gene TRBV5-4; 9 bases are shared with TRBD1. The CDR3 is made up of 15 amino acids. Looked up from germline, CDR1 is SGHNT and CDR2 is YYREEE (reference sequence). V was clipped by 4 bases and J by 5 bases; unmatched bases: 6.

In nucleotides, the CDR3 is TGTGCCAGCAGCCGCGACAGGGGTAGAACTGGAAACACCATATATTTT. Encoded protein: CASSRDRGRTGNTIYF. This rearrangement joins TRBV7-2 to TRBJ1-3; 8 nucleotides match TRBD1. V trimming: 5 bases; J trimming: 2 bases; junction bases outside the gene matches: 8. From germline, CDR1 is SGHTA and CDR2 FQGNSA. The CDR3 sequence is 16 residues long. The complete variable domain, with remaining parts taken from reference TRBV7-2 and TRBJ1-3, reads GAGVSQSPSNKVTEKGKDVELRCDPISGHTALYWYRQSLGQGLEFLIYFQGNSAPDKSGLPSDRFSAERTGGSVSTLTIQRTQQEDSAVYLCASSRDRGRTGNTIYFGEGSWLTVV.

This clone was counted a few times. The V call is TRBV5-1, the J call TRBJ1-1; TRBD1 matches at 12 bases. The CDR3 runs to 16 residues. V shed 4 bases and J 4 bases; nucleotides not matched to a gene: 8. Germline CDR1 SGHRS, CDR2 YFSETQ. The CDR3 nucleotides read TGCGCCAGCAGCCTAGGGACAGGGGGCTTGGGCACTGAAGCTTTCTTT. Translating gives CASSLGTGGLGTEAFF.

V and J are TRBV11-2 and TRBJ2-1; 12 bases are a match to TRBD2. Germline V gives CDR1 SGHAT, CDR2 FQNNGV. The V segment lost 1 base and the J segment 9 bases; nucleotides outside the gene matches: 4. The CDR3 runs to 15 residues. The CDR3 region is CASSLGGTSGSEQFF. The CDR3, as DNA: TGTGCCAGCAGCTTAGGCGGGACTAGCGGGTCTGAGCAGTTCTTC. The full variable domain, rest sourced from reference TRBV11-2 and TRBJ2-1, is EAGVAQSPRYKIIEKRQSVAFWCNPISGHATLYWYQQILGQGPKLLIQFQNNGVVDDSQLPKDRFSAERLKGVDSTLKIQPAKLEDSAVYLCASSLGGTSGSEQFFGPGTRLTVL.

The chain employs TRBV23-1 and TRBJ2-1; D may be TRBD1 (6 bases). TRBV23-1 qualifies as an ORF whose function is uncertain. The CDR3 totals 17 residues. V shed 4 bases and J shed 4 bases, with 20 bases lying between them. DNA for the CDR3: TGCGCCAGCAGTCCCAACGGAGACAGGCATGGATACAATGAGCAGTTCTTC. Encoded protein: CASSPNGDRHGYNEQFF.

V is TRBV6-1 and J is TRBJ2-7; D remains ambiguous. Germline CDR1 and CDR2: MNHNS and SASEGT. This CDR3 spans 14 amino acids. V was shortened by 6 bases and J by 0 bases, with 12 bases between the two germline ends. The CDR3, as DNA: TGTGCCAGCAGCGCGACGTACAGCTCCTACGAGCAGTACTTC. Its protein product is CASSATYSSYEQYF.

This chain uses TRBV7-9 with TRBJ2-5; D gene ambiguous. CDR1 is SEHNR and CDR2 is FQNEAQ in the germline V gene (reference sequence). The CDR3 has 13 residues. V was shortened by 10 bases and J by 2 bases, with 14 bases between the two germline ends. The CDR3, as DNA: TGTGCCAACGACTTTGTTAATCAAGAGACCCAGTACTTC. Translation: CANDFVNQETQYF.

This sequence joins TRBV4-3 and TRBJ1-6; 7 nucleotides align to TRBD1. Germline V gene lookup returns CDR1 LGHNA and CDR2 YSLEER. This CDR3 region has 15 residues. V dropped 4 bases and J dropped 8; count of bases not matched to a gene: 8. In DNA form, the CDR3 reads TGCGCCAGCAGCCGGGACAGAGCTGAAGATTCACCCCTCCACTTT. It yields the protein CASSRDRAEDSPLHF.

The V call is TRBV27, the J call TRBJ1-2; 9 nucleotides agree with TRBD1. Unmatched junction bases numbered 7, after V lost 4 bases and J lost 4 bases. CDR1 and CDR2 (germline): MNHEY, SMNVEV (reference sequence). This CDR3 has 15 amino acids. The CDR3: CASSSPGTGIYGYTF. The CDR3 DNA follows: TGTGCCAGCAGTTCCCCCGGGACAGGGATCTATGGCTACACCTTC.

The rearrangement uses TRBV11-2 and TRBJ1-3, with TRBD1 as a possible D gene (6 bases). The CDR3 runs to 13 residues. CDR1 is SGHAT and CDR2 is FQNNGV in the germline V gene. V was trimmed by 4 bases and J by 4 bases, leaving 8 bases between them. CDR3 bases: TGTGCCAGCAGCTCCGGACAGGGAAACACCATATATTTT. Translating gives CASSSGQGNTIYF.

The chain links TRBV28 to TRBJ1-1; 8 bases are a match to TRBD1. The CDR3 loop spans 18 amino acids. In germline, CDR1 is MDHEN, CDR2 SYDVKM. J gave up 8 bases and V 3 bases, and 20 bases lay outside the gene matches. CDR3 nucleotides: TGTGCCAGCAGTTTCCCGGGACAGGTGGGACCTAGCGCCTCCGAAGCTTTCTTT. This sequence encodes CASSFPGQVGPSASEAFF.

The chain joins TRBV15 to TRBJ2-1; D not certain. CDR3 size: 14 residues. CDR1 and CDR2 (germline): LNHNV, YYDKDF (reference sequence). V lost 5 bases and J 5 bases, leaving 13 bases between the germline ends. The CDR3 DNA is TGTGCCACCAGCCCCCGGTCCGTTAACAATGAGCAGTTCTTC. This codes for CATSPRSVNNEQFF.

This clone came up a few times. V is TRBV7-9 and J is TRBJ2-7; 7 bases agree with TRBD1. V was clipped by 3 bases and J by 2 bases; unmatched bases: 4. This CDR3 contains 14 residues. Looked up from germline, CDR1 is SEHNR and CDR2 is FQNEAQ (reference sequence). CDR3 in DNA: TGTGCCAGCAGCTTTAGACAGGGACCCTACGAGCAGTACTTC. Amino acid sequence: CASSFRQGPYEQYF.